This T cell receptor (beta chain) was observed in a study of blood T cells in healthy people across ages. General study results and limits: Roughly linearly, TCR beta diversity per million T cells fell as age increased. For the donors, CMV status was unknown and possibly confounded expanded clonotype changes.

On this clonotype: Its cognate antigen is unknown.

Germline CDR1 SQVTM, CDR2 ANQGSEA. With V trimmed by 6 bases and J by 13 bases, 21 bases remained unmatched. The CDR3 spans 15 residues. A sample-barcoded 5' primer and a J-beta primer mix were used in a second PCR of roughly 6 to 12 cycles. TCRdb reprocessed the 5' RACE reads via MiXCR and lists one record per CDR3 protein. The profile shows nearly 1 million distinct CDR3 sequences, roughly 47% of them singletons. Sample: blood. The TCR originated in an older woman in good health. V and J are TRBV29-1 and TRBJ2-1; 7 positions agree with TRBD1. CDR3 region: CSVERDSGIQETQFF. CDR3 DNA sequence: TGCAGCGTGGAAAGGGACAGTGGAATCCAAGAGACCCAGTTCTTC.